The T cell receptor (beta chain) described here comes from a study of OX40 agonist ivuxolimab in advanced cancers. Overall study: With ivuxolimab, an agonistic anti-OX40 (CD134) antibody, patients were treated. Prior therapy, whether anti-PD-1, anti-PD-L1 or anti-CTLA-4, was allowed, and roughly 41% had some. Notes on the study in general: There were also nonresponders showing low normalized T-cell clonal expansion. Relative to CD4+, CD8+ T cells held more expanded clones on average.

Clones were read by immunoSEQ multiplex PCR, and TCRdb kept only the in-frame ones, dropping some. The table lists 50,000 to 70,000 clones, less than 90% of them singletons. The sample holds a few counts of this clone. Its antigen is still unknown. CDR1 and CDR2 (germline): GTSNPN, SVGIG (reference sequence). The CDR3 consists of 15 residues. The V segment lost 2 bases and the J segment 2 bases; nucleotides outside the gene matches: 6. The material was CD4+ or CD8+ T cells sorted from blood, obtained in a trial of the OX40 agonist ivuxolimab. The clonotype comes from an adult with an advanced solid tumor such as melanoma, head and neck, liver or kidney cancer. J is TRBJ1-5 and V is TRBV30; the match to TRBD1 covers 7 bases. CDR3: CAWSLAGGGNQPQHF. The DNA for the CDR3 is TGTGCCTGGAGTTTGGCAGGGGGTGGCAATCAGCCCCAGCATTTT.